Below, one T cell receptor beta chain is given with its context. TCRdb keeps only in-frame clones here, not all; method: immunoSEQ multiplex PCR. The sample records 400,000 to 450,000 clones, around nine tenths being singletons. The data were obtained in a study of control samples from healthy donors and cancer patients. V dropped 4 bases and J dropped 1 base, with 8 bases sitting between them. The germline gives CDR1 SGHRS, CDR2 YFSETQ. CDR3 length: 13 residues. The chain is built from TRBV5-1 and TRBJ1-2; D is undetermined. This clonotype was sampled from a man in his forties or fifties with head and neck cancer. The source material was PBMCs. CDR3 nucleotide sequence: TGCGCCAGCAGCCCAGACCTTAACTATGGCTACACCTTC. It encodes CASSPDLNYGYTF.